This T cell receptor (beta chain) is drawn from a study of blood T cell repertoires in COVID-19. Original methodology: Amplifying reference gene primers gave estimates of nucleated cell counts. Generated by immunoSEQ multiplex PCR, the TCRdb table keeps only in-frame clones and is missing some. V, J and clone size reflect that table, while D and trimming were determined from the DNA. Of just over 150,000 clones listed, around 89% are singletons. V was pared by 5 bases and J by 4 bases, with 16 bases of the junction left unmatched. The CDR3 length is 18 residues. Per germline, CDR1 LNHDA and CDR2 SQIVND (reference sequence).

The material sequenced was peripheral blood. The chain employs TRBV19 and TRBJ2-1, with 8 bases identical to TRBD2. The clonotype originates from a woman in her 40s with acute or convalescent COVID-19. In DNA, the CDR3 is TGTGCCAGTAGTCTGCGAATTGGGGCGGGGGGTACTTACAATGAGCAGTTCTTC. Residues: CASSLRIGAGGTYNEQFF.